Each of the 14 T cell receptor beta chains below was sequenced from the same sample in a study of T cell responses to AZD1222 COVID-19 vaccine. Produced via immunoSEQ multiplex PCR; TCRdb's table is partial and in-frame only. The sample has 66,000 or so clones, more than 85% seen once. This specimen was peripheral blood, taken on day 0 of AZD1222 vaccination. These receptor sequences come from an adult in good health.

This chain links TRBV25-1 with TRBJ2-5, with D possibly being TRBD1 or TRBD2 (7 bases each). The CDR3 is 16 amino acids. Trimming shortened V by 0 bases and J by 5 bases, and 16 bases separated the two germline ends. CDR1 is MGHDK, CDR2 SYGVNS, per germline. The CDR3 spells CASSEYGRGRRETQYF. CDR3 in DNA: TGTGCCAGCAGTGAATATGGGAGGGGGCGCAGGGAGACCCAGTACTTC.

This chain links TRBV11-3 with TRBJ2-5; 11 bases line up with TRBD1. This CDR3 has 15 residues. The germline V gene encodes CDR1 SGHNT and CDR2 YENEEA. The J segment lost 2 bases and the V segment lost 3 bases, leaving 2 bases of the junction unmatched. The CDR3 DNA sequence: TGTGCCAGCAGCTTCGGACAGGGGGCACAAGAGACCCAGTACTTC. This gives the protein CASSFGQGAQETQYF.

V is TRBV6-5 and J is TRBJ2-7, with TRBD1 identical over 9 bases. V was pared by 3 bases and J by 2 bases, with 2 bases of the junction left unmatched. The CDR3 sequence is 14 residues long. Looked up from germline, CDR1 is MNHEY and CDR2 is SVGAGI. CDR3 region: CASSYRDRAYEQYF. For the CDR3, the DNA is TGTGCCAGCAGTTATAGGGACAGGGCCTACGAGCAGTACTTC.

This sequence joins TRBV5-1 and TRBJ1-2; D is unresolved. The CDR3 has 15 residues. The germline V gene has CDR1 SGHRS and CDR2 YFSETQ. V dropped 4 bases and J dropped 4 bases, with 17 bases sitting between them. The CDR3 loop reads CASSADGQDRYGYTF. In nucleotides, the CDR3 is TGCGCCAGCAGCGCGGACGGGCAGGACCGCTATGGCTACACCTTC.

The chain has TRBV30 and TRBJ1-4, with a tentative D call TRBD1 (6 bases). Germline V gene data show CDR1 as GTSNPN and CDR2 as SVGIG (reference sequence). This CDR3 spans 13 amino acids. The V and J ends lost 8 bases and 11 bases respectively, with 21 bases between them. The CDR3 loop reads CAGLLPGGRKLFF. The CDR3 region has the DNA TGTGCCGGTCTCCTGCCGGGGGGGCGTAAACTGTTTTTT.

Only one count was recorded for this clone. The genes are TRBV29-1 and TRBJ2-1, with 9 bases that match TRBD1. Germline V CDR1 and CDR2: SQVTM, ANQGSEA. CDR3 size: 14 residues. J lost 6 bases, V lost 5 bases, and 8 bases had no gene match. CDR3 DNA: TGCAGCGTTAGACCAATGACAGGGGGCAATGAGCAGTTCTTC. It specifies CSVRPMTGGNEQFF.

This clone was recorded a few times. CDR3 coding DNA: TGTGCCATCAGTGAGCCAAACAGGGGCGCTGGAAACACCATATATTTT. Protein sequence: CAISEPNRGAGNTIYF. The rearrangement uses TRBV10-3 and TRBJ1-3; 7 bases align to TRBD1. The junction had 6 bases not matched to a gene; V was cut back by 2 bases and J by 2 bases. Germline V CDR1 and CDR2: ENHRY, SYGVKD. This CDR3 has 16 amino acids.

The chain uses TRBV7-8 and TRBJ1-4; D not resolved. Germline lookup yields CDR1 SGHVS and CDR2 FQNEAQ. The CDR3 sequence is 13 residues long. V lost 1 base to trimming and J lost 4 bases, with 4 bases between them. As DNA, the CDR3 is TGTGCCAGCAGCTTAGGGGGTAATGAAAAACTGTTTTTT. Translating gives CASSLGGNEKLFF.

Points on this clone: Other DNA sequences in this sample translate to the same CDR3. CDR3 region: CASSLPSGRATDTQYF. The CDR3 DNA reads as TGTGCCAGCAGTTTGCCGAGCGGGAGGGCCACAGATACGCAGTATTTT. The chain uses TRBV28 and TRBJ2-3, with TRBD2 identical over 10 bases. The CDR3 length is 16 residues. The V segment lost 3 bases and the J segment 2 bases; nucleotides outside the gene matches: 5. CDR1 MDHEN and CDR2 SYDVKM come from the germline V gene.

The chain couples TRBV2 to TRBJ2-5; TRBD1 matches 7 bases. The CDR3 consists of 14 residues. From germline, CDR1 is SNHLY and CDR2 FYNNEI. Trimming removed 5 bases from V and 5 bases from J; junction bases left unmatched: 8. This chain's CDR3 is CASSSQGVGETQYF. The CDR3 region has the DNA TGTGCCAGCAGTTCCCAGGGGGTTGGGGAGACCCAGTACTTC.

The chain uses TRBV19 and TRBJ1-2, with 7 bases identical to TRBD1. J gave up 0 bases and V 6 bases, and 4 bases lay outside the gene matches. CDR3 size: 14 residues. Per the germline V gene, CDR1 is LNHDA and CDR2 is SQIVND (reference sequence). For the CDR3, the DNA is TGTGCCAGTAGCCAAGGGACAGCTAACTATGGCTACACCTTC. It translates to CASSQGTANYGYTF.

The chain is built from TRBV28 and TRBJ2-4; 10 nucleotides agree with TRBD2. Trimming removed 3 bases from V and 0 bases from J; junction bases left unmatched: 8. Germline assignment: CDR1 MDHEN and CDR2 SYDVKM. This CDR3 has 18 amino acids. CDR3 protein: CASSLVSGRARAKNIQYF. The CDR3 nucleotides are TGTGCCAGCAGTTTGGTGAGCGGGAGGGCCCGAGCCAAAAACATTCAGTACTTC.

This chain links TRBV11-3 with TRBJ1-1; D is possibly TRBD1 (5 bases). Germline lookup yields CDR1 SGHNT and CDR2 YENEEA. This CDR3 has 12 residues. V was clipped by 1 base and J by 8 bases, with 8 bases between them. The CDR3 DNA reads TGTGCCAGCAGCTTAGGGGGGATCGAAGCTTTCTTT. Translated, it gives CASSLGGIEAFF.

The genes are TRBV5-6 and TRBJ2-2; perhaps TRBD1 as D (5 bases). The CDR3 has 16 amino acids. V lost 4 bases, J lost 2 bases, and 15 bases lay in between. In germline, CDR1 is SGHDT, CDR2 YYEEEE. This CDR3 is CASSLRQLSNTGELFF. The CDR3 nucleotides read TGTGCCAGCAGCCTTAGACAGTTATCTAACACCGGGGAGCTGTTTTTT.